The TCR beta chain described here comes from a study of follicular helper T cells after annual influenza vaccination. Time point of the sample: 2015-2016 season, 7 days after influenza vaccination. Clones were sequenced by immunoSEQ multiplex PCR, and TCRdb holds only the in-frame ones, with some missing. Among 5,500 to 8,000 clones, around four fifths were seen once, and the ten largest hold under 0.7%. Per germline, CDR1 LNHDA and CDR2 SQIVND (reference sequence). The CDR3 is made up of 11 amino acids. V lost 3 bases to trimming and J lost 11 bases, with 10 bases between them. The sequence came from an adult who received the influenza vaccine. The material sequenced was CXCR5- memory CD4+ T cells sorted from blood, taken 7 days after influenza vaccination. The J gene is TRBJ1-1, the V gene TRBV19; no reliable D call. The CDR3 sequence is CASSIGRGAFF. CDR3 nucleotides: TGTGCCAGTAGTATCGGGAGAGGGGCTTTCTTT.